This TCR beta chain appears in the sequencing data of a study of blood T cell repertoires in COVID-19. Looking at the study overall: Acute-phase and convalescent COVID-19 samples originated in the United States, Italy and Spain. Nucleic acid was either cDNA or gDNA, and it came from T cells, B-cell-depleted T cells, or PBMCs.

In the source study's methods: Amplification from reference gene primers served as the basis for estimated nucleated cell counts. This table comes from immunoSEQ multiplex PCR, and its TCRdb copy is limited to in-frame clones, with some not included. V and J calls and clone size are as listed in that table; D and trimming were resolved from the DNA. In the table there are 87,000 or so clones, over 75% of which are singletons. The junction had 9 bases not matched to a gene; V was cut back by 1 base and J by 2 bases. Germline loops: CDR1 SGHDT, CDR2 YYEEEE. The CDR3 extends over 17 amino acids. The clonotype comes from a human donor with acute or convalescent COVID-19. The donor label of this sample is uncertain. V usage is TRBV5-6 and J usage is TRBJ1-5, with 7 positions matching TRBD1. Sequenced: peripheral blood. The CDR3 DNA reads as TGTGCCAGCAGCTTGTTAGGGCAGGGGGGTGGCAATCAGCCCCAGCATTTT. This encodes CASSLLGQGGGNQPQHF. The full variable domain, in which reference TRBV5-6 and TRBJ1-5 provide the parts outside the CDR3, is DAGVTQSPTHLIKTRGQQVTLRCSPKSGHDTVSWYQQALGQGPQFIFQYYEEEERQRGNFPDRFSGHQFPNYSSELNVNALLLGDSALYLCASSLLGQGGGNQPQHFGDGTRLSIL.